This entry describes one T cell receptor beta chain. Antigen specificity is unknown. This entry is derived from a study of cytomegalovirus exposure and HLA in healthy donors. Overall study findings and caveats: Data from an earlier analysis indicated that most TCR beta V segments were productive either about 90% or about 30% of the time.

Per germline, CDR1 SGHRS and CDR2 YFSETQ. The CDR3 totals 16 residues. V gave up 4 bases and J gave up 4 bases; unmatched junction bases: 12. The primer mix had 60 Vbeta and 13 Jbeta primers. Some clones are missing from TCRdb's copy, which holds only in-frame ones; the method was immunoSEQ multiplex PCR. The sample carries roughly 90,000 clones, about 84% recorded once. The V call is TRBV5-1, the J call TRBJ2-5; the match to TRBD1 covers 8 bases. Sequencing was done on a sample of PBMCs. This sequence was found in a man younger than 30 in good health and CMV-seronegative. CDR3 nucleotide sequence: TGCGCCAGCAGCAGGACGTCCGGGACAGGCGCAGAGACCCAGTACTTC. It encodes CASSRTSGTGAETQYF.